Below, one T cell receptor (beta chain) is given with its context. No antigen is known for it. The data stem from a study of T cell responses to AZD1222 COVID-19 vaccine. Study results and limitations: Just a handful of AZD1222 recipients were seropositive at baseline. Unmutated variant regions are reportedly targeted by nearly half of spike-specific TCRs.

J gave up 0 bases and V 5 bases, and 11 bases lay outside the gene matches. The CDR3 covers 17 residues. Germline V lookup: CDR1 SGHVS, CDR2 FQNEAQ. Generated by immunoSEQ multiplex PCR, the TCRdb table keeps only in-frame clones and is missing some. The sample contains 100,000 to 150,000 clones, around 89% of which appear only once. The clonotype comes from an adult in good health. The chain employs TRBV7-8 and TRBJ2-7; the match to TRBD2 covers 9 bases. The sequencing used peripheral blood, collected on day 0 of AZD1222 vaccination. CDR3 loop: CASSPRTSATYSYEQYF. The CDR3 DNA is TGTGCCAGCAGCCCCCGGACTAGCGCAACGTACTCCTACGAGCAGTACTTC.